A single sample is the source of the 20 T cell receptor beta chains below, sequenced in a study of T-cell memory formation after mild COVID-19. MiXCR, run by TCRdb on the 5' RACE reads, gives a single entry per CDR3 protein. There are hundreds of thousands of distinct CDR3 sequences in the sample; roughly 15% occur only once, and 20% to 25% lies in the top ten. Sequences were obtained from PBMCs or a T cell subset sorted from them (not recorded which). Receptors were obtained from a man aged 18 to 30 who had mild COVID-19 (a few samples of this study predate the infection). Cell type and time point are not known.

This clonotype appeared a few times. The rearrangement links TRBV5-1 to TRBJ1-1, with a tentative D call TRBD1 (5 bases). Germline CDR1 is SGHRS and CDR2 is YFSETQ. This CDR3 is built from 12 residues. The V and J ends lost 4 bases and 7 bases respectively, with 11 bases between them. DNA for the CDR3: TGCGCCAGCAGCCAACGGGGGGGTGAAGCTTTCTTT. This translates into CASSQRGGEAFF.

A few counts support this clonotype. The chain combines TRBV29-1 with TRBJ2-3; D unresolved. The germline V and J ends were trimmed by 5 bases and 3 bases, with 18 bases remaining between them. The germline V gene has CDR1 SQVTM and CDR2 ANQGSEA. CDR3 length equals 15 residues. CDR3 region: CSVCGFPLKTDTQYF. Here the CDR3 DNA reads TGCAGCGTTTGTGGCTTCCCCTTAAAAACAGATACGCAGTATTTT.

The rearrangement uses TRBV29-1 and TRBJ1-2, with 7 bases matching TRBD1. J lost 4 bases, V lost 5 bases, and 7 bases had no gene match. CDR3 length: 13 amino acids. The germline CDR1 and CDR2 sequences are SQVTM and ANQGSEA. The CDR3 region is CSVRQGGSYGYTF. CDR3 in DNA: TGCAGCGTTCGACAAGGGGGCAGCTATGGCTACACCTTC.

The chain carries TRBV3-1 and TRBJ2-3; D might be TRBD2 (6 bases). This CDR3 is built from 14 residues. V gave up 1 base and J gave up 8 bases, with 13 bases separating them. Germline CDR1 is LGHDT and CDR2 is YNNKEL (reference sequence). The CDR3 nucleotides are TGTGCCAGCAGCCAAGTATCTCTCGGGGGTACGCAGTATTTT. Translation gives CASSQVSLGGTQYF.

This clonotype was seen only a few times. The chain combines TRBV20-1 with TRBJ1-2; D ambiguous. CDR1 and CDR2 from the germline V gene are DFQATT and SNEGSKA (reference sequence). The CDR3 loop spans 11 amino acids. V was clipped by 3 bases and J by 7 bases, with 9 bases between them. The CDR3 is CSASLRSGYTF. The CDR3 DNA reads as TGCAGTGCTAGTCTTCGGTCTGGCTACACCTTC.

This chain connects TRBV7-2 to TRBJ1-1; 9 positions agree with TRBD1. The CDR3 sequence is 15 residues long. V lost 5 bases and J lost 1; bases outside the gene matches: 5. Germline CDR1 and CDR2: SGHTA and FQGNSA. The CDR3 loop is CASSGRQGENTEAFF. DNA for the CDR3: TGTGCCAGCAGCGGCCGACAGGGGGAGAACACTGAAGCTTTCTTT.

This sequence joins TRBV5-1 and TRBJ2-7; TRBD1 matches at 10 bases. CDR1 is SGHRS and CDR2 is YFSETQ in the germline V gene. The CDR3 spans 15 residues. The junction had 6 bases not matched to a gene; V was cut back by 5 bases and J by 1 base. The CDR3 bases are TGCGCCAGCAGGCTGCTGGGACAGGGGTCCTACGAGCAGTACTTC. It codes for CASRLLGQGSYEQYF.

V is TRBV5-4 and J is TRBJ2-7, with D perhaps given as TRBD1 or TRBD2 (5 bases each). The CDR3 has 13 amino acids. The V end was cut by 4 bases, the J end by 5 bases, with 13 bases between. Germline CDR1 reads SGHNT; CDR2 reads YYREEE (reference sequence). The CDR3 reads CASSLGTVDEQYF. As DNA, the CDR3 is TGTGCCAGCAGCCTTGGGACGGTTGACGAGCAGTACTTC.

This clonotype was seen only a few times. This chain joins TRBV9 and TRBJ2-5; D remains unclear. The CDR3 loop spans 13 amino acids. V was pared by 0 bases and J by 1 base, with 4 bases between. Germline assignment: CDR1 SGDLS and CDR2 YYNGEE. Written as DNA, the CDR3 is TGTGCCAGCAGCGTAGCCCCCCAAGAGACCCAGTACTTC. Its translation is CASSVAPQETQYF.

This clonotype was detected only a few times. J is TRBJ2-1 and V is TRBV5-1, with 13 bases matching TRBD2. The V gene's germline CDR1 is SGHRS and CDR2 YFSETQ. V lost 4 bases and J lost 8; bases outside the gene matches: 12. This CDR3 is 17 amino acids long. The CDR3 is CASSEITSGGASDEQFF. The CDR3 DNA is TGCGCCAGCAGCGAGATAACTAGCGGGGGGGCCTCGGATGAGCAGTTCTTC.

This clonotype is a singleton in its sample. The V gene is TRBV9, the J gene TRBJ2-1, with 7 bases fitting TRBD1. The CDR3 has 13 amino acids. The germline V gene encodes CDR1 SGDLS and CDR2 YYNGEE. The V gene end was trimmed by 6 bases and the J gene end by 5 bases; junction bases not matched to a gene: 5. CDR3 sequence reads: CASNRDRNNEQFF. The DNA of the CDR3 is TGTGCCAGCAACCGGGACAGAAACAATGAGCAGTTCTTC.

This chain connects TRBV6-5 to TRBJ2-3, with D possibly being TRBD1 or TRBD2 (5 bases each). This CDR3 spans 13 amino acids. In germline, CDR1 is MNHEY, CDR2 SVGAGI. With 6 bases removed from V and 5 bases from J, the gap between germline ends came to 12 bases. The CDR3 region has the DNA TGTGCCAGCAGCCCCGGGACCGTAGATACGCAGTATTTT. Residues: CASSPGTVDTQYF.

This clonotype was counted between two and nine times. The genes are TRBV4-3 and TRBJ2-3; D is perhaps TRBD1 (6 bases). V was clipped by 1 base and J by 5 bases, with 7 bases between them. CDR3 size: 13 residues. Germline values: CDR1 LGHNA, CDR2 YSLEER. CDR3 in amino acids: CASSQGQVDTQYF. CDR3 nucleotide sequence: TGCGCCAGCAGCCAAGGACAGGTAGATACGCAGTATTTT.

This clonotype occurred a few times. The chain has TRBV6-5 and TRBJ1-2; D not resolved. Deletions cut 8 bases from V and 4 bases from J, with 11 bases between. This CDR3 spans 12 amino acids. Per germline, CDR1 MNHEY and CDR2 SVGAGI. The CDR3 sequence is CASGPERYGYTF. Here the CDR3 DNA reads TGTGCCAGCGGACCCGAACGCTATGGCTACACCTTC.

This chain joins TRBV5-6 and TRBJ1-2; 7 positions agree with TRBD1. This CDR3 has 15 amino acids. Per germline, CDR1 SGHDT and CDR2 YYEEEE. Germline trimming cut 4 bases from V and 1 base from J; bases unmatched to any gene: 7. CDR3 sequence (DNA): TGTGCCAGCAGCCCTAAGACAGGGTATAACTATGGCTACACCTTC. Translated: CASSPKTGYNYGYTF.

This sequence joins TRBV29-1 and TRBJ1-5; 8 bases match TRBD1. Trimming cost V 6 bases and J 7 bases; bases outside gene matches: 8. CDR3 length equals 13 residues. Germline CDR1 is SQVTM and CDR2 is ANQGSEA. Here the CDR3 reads CSVMTGDSQPQHF. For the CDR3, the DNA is TGCAGCGTGATGACAGGGGACAGCCAGCCCCAGCATTTT.

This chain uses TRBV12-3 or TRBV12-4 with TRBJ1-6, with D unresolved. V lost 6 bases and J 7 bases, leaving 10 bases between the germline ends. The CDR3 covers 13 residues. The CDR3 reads CASSTRANSPLHF. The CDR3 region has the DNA TGTGCCAGCAGCACCCGGGCGAATTCACCCCTCCACTTT.

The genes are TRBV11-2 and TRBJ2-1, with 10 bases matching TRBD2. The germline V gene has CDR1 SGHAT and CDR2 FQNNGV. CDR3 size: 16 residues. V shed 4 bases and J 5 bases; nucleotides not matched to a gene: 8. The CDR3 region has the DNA TGTGCCAGCAGCTCCTTAGCGGGGGGTGACAACAATGAGCAGTTCTTC. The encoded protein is CASSSLAGGDNNEQFF.

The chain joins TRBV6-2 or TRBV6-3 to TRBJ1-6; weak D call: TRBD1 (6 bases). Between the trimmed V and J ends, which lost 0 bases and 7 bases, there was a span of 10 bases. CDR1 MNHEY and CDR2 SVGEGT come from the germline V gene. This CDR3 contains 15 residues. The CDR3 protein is CASSYSGTPNSPLHF. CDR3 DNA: TGTGCCAGCAGTTACTCAGGGACACCGAATTCACCCCTCCACTTT.

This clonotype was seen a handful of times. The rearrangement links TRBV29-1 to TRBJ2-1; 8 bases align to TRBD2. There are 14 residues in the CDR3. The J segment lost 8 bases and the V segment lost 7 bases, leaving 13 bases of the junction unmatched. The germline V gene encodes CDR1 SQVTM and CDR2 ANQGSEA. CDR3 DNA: TGCAGCGCTATAGCGGGGTCTATATTGTATGAGCAGTTCTTC. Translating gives CSAIAGSILYEQFF.